Following are 27 T cell receptor beta chains from one sample sequenced in a study of blood T cell repertoires in COVID-19. Data came from immunoSEQ multiplex PCR; TCRdb stores just in-frame clones and leaves some out. The sample contains approximately 60,000 clones, roughly three quarters of which appear only once. Source material: peripheral blood. The receptors originated from a woman older than 75 with acute or convalescent COVID-19.

This clone was observed many times. This chain links TRBV5-1 with TRBJ2-1; 8 bases match TRBD2. The ends lost 0 bases at V and 1 base at J; junction bases unmatched: 12. The CDR3 length is 19 residues. Germline V gene lookup returns CDR1 SGHRS and CDR2 YFSETQ. The CDR3 bases are TGCGCCAGCAGCTTGGTAAGCCTCCTAGCGGGCCTTTCCTACAATGAGCAGTTCTTC. Amino acid sequence: CASSLVSLLAGLSYNEQFF.

The chain has TRBV11-2 and TRBJ2-6, with 8 bases fitting TRBD1. The CDR3 is 14 residues long. The trim removed 6 bases at V and 2 bases at J, leaving 0 bases unmatched. Germline CDR1 reads SGHAT; CDR2 reads FQNNGV. CDR3 sequence: CASRQGAGANVLTF. CDR3 DNA sequence: TGTGCCAGCAGACAGGGGGCTGGGGCCAACGTCCTGACTTTC.

DNA for the CDR3: TGTGCCAGCAGCCAAGTGGAGGGACGGAGCGAGCAGTACTTC. Its translation: CASSQVEGRSEQYF. This chain connects TRBV3-1 (or the pseudogene TRBV3-2) to TRBJ2-7; TRBD2 might be the D (6 bases). Germline CDR1 and CDR2: LGHDT and YNNKEL (reference sequence). The CDR3 has 14 amino acids. V was pared by 1 base and J by 6 bases, with 13 bases between.

The chain joins TRBV9 to TRBJ1-3, with D tentatively TRBD1 (6 bases). The CDR3 runs to 15 residues. Germline V gene sequence: CDR1 SGDLS, CDR2 YYNGEE. Trimming removed 3 bases at V and 5 bases at J, with 15 bases between. As DNA, the CDR3 is TGTGCCAGCAGCGAGATGCCAGGGGCAAGAAACACCATATATTTT. It translates to CASSEMPGARNTIYF.

The rearrangement links TRBV7-9 to TRBJ1-2; D unresolved. V lost 7 bases to trimming and J lost 5 bases, with 17 bases between them. Germline assignment: CDR1 SEHNR and CDR2 FQNEAQ (reference sequence). This CDR3 comprises 14 residues. In DNA, the CDR3 is TGTGCCAGCACCCCTGGCCCTAACGGGTATGGCTACACCTTC. Translated, it gives CASTPGPNGYGYTF.

The chain joins TRBV27 to TRBJ1-3; TRBD1 is a possible D gene (5 bases). V shed 5 bases and J shed 0 bases, with 14 bases lying between them. This CDR3 is built from 16 residues. The germline CDR1 and CDR2 sequences are MNHEY and SMNVEV (reference sequence). The CDR3 DNA reads as TGTGCCAGCAGTCGCCGGGGACTCGACTCTGGAAACACCATATATTTT. Protein sequence: CASSRRGLDSGNTIYF.

The rearrangement uses TRBV7-8 and TRBJ2-7, with TRBD1 identical over 8 bases. From germline, CDR1 is SGHVS and CDR2 FQNEAQ. The CDR3 contains 15 residues. The ends lost 2 bases at V and 7 bases at J; junction bases unmatched: 10. CDR3 sequence reads: CASSLIVLGQGEQYF. In DNA, the CDR3 is TGTGCCAGCAGCTTAATCGTACTCGGACAGGGAGAGCAGTACTTC.

The CDR3 loop reads CASSLAPGLSGANVLTF. The CDR3 DNA sequence: TGCGCCAGCAGCTTGGCGCCTGGGCTCTCTGGGGCCAACGTCCTGACTTTC. This chain joins TRBV5-1 and TRBJ2-6, with D uncertain. V was cut by 0 bases and J by 0 bases, with 10 bases left in between. The CDR3 length is 17 residues. Germline CDR1 SGHRS, CDR2 YFSETQ.

The chain joins TRBV5-1 to TRBJ2-3; 11 bases map to TRBD2. The CDR3 loop spans 15 amino acids. The trim removed 2 bases at V and 4 bases at J, leaving 3 bases unmatched. Germline CDR1 reads SGHRS; CDR2 reads YFSETQ. The CDR3 DNA sequence: TGCGCCAGCAGCTTTTTAGCGGGAGGGGCAGATACGCAGTATTTT. Translation gives CASSFLAGGADTQYF. The full variable domain, completed using reference TRBV5-1 and TRBJ2-3, is KAGVTQTPRYLIKTRGQQVTLSCSPISGHRSVSWYQQTPGQGLQFLFEYFSETQRNKGNFPGRFSGRQFSNSRSEMNVSTLELGDSALYLCASSFLAGGADTQYFGPGTRLTVL.

The chain joins TRBV19 to TRBJ2-7; the match to TRBD2 covers 14 bases. Germline V CDR1 and CDR2: LNHDA, SQIVND (reference sequence). The CDR3 contains 15 residues. V trimming: 6 bases; J trimming: 6 bases; junction bases outside the gene matches: 7. The CDR3 sequence: CASSPGTSGRGEQYF. In DNA form, the CDR3 reads TGTGCCAGTAGCCCCGGGACTAGCGGGAGAGGCGAGCAGTACTTC.

This clone has a handful of counts. The chain has TRBV28 and TRBJ1-4; D is unclear. CDR1 and CDR2 from the germline V gene are MDHEN and SYDVKM. The V end lost 4 bases, the J end lost 0 bases, and 9 bases lay between the germline ends. This CDR3 comprises 15 residues. The CDR3 region has the DNA TGTGCCAGCAGTTCGGGGTCTGCAACTAATGAAAAACTGTTTTTT. Protein sequence: CASSSGSATNEKLFF.

CDR3 in amino acids: CASSPDGTGFGANVLTF. DNA for the CDR3: TGTGCCAGCTCACCTGACGGGACAGGGTTCGGGGCCAACGTCCTGACTTTC. V is TRBV18 and J is TRBJ2-6; 9 bases map to TRBD1. CDR1 and CDR2 (germline): KGHSH, LQKENI. This CDR3 has 17 residues. The junction had 7 bases not matched to a gene; V was cut back by 3 bases and J by 4 bases.

The rearrangement links TRBV27 to TRBJ2-7; D is undetermined. V lost 5 bases, J lost 3 bases, and 5 bases lay in between. The germline V gene encodes CDR1 MNHEY and CDR2 SMNVEV (reference sequence). The CDR3 totals 11 residues. The CDR3 nucleotides read TGTGCCAGCAGTGGCAGCTACGAGCAGTACTTC. Amino acid sequence: CASSGSYEQYF.

This clone came up once. This chain connects TRBV9 to TRBJ2-3; maybe TRBD2 (7 bases). The V and J ends lost 7 bases and 7 bases respectively, with 13 bases between them. Germline lookup yields CDR1 SGDLS and CDR2 YYNGEE. The CDR3 is made up of 12 amino acids. The DNA of the CDR3 is TGTGCCAGCGGGGGGGGCAGGAATACGCAGTATTTT. This gives the protein CASGGGRNTQYF. Looking up the rest from reference TRBV9 and TRBJ2-3 gives the full variable domain: DSGVTQTPKHLITATGQRVTLRCSPRSGDLSVYWYQQSLDQGLQFLIQYYNGEERAKGNILERFSAQQFPDLHSELNLSSLELGDSALYFCASGGGRNTQYFGPGTRLTVL.

The chain recombines TRBV18 with TRBJ1-1, with TRBD1 matching over 12 bases. The CDR3 covers 17 residues. The trim removed 4 bases at V and 1 base at J, leaving 7 bases unmatched. Germline lookup yields CDR1 KGHSH and CDR2 LQKENI. The CDR3 spells CASSHGTGGGRNTEAFF. For the CDR3, the DNA is TGTGCCAGCTCACACGGGACAGGGGGCGGAAGGAACACTGAAGCTTTCTTT.

The chain employs TRBV30 and TRBJ2-3, with a weak D call TRBD2 (5 bases). The CDR3 loop spans 14 amino acids. Germline values: CDR1 GTSNPN, CDR2 SVGIG (reference sequence). The ends were cut back, 2 bases at V and 6 bases at J, with 15 bases in the middle. As DNA, the CDR3 is TGTGCCTGGAGTATCGGGGTCTTGTTGGATACGCAGTATTTT. As protein: CAWSIGVLLDTQYF.

The CDR3 loop reads CASSLEISGRAQVNEQFF. CDR3 sequence (DNA): TGTGCCAGCAGCTTAGAAATTAGCGGGAGGGCCCAGGTAAATGAGCAGTTCTTC. This chain uses TRBV7-9 with TRBJ2-1; 11 positions match TRBD2. The V gene end was trimmed by 1 base and the J gene end by 7 bases; junction bases not matched to a gene: 12. The CDR3 contains 18 residues. The germline gives CDR1 SEHNR, CDR2 FQNEAQ (reference sequence).

The J gene is TRBJ2-1, the V gene TRBV7-6; D may be TRBD1 (5 bases). Trimming cost V 2 bases and J 8 bases, with 10 bases left between them. Germline loops: CDR1 SGHVS, CDR2 FNYEAQ. This CDR3 region has 13 residues. CDR3 DNA sequence: TGTGCCAGCAGCTTATCAGGGATCGATGAGCAGTTCTTC. Protein product: CASSLSGIDEQFF.

V usage is TRBV18 and J usage is TRBJ1-2; a weak D match, TRBD1 (5 bases). Germline CDR1 KGHSH, CDR2 LQKENI. This CDR3 comprises 13 residues. Between the trimmed V and J ends, which lost 3 bases and 4 bases, there was a span of 9 bases. The CDR3 bases are TGTGCCAGCTCACCCGGGGGGACCTATGGCTACACCTTC. Translating gives CASSPGGTYGYTF.

The chain has TRBV13 and TRBJ2-4; 14 bases agree with TRBD2. The CDR3 is 21 amino acids. Germline V lookup: CDR1 PRHDT, CDR2 FYEKMQ (reference sequence). With V trimmed by 5 bases and J by 1 base, 16 bases remained unmatched. The CDR3 sequence is CASSKNPRLAGGDLAKNIQYF. For the CDR3, the DNA is TGTGCCAGCAGCAAGAATCCACGACTAGCGGGAGGGGACCTTGCCAAAAACATTCAGTACTTC.

This clone was picked up a small number of times. CDR3 region: CASSRDRDRELFF. The DNA for the CDR3 is TGTGCCAGCTCACGGGACAGGGATCGGGAGCTGTTTTTT. The gene calls are TRBV18 and TRBJ2-2; 9 bases fit TRBD1. V was clipped by 4 bases and J by 9 bases; unmatched bases: 3. CDR1 is KGHSH, CDR2 LQKENI, per germline. The CDR3 has 13 amino acids.

The V gene is TRBV27, the J gene TRBJ2-1; 10 nucleotides line up with TRBD2. V shed 5 bases, J shed 11 bases, and the junction held 12 bases outside the gene matches. CDR1 is MNHEY and CDR2 is SMNVEV in the germline V gene (reference sequence). CDR3 length equals 15 residues. The CDR3 sequence: CASSLTVGTSEKQFF. CDR3 DNA sequence: TGTGCCAGCAGTCTTACTGTCGGGACTAGCGAGAAGCAGTTCTTC.

This chain uses TRBV4-1 with TRBJ2-2, with D possibly being TRBD2 (5 bases). V gave up 2 bases and J gave up 6 bases, with 13 bases separating them. The CDR3 contains 15 residues. Germline values: CDR1 MGHRA, CDR2 YSYEKL. CDR3 residues: CASSQTLAGAGELFF. The CDR3 DNA reads as TGCGCCAGCAGCCAAACACTGGCGGGCGCCGGGGAGCTGTTTTTT.

This clone was recorded once. This chain links TRBV9 with TRBJ2-1, with TRBD2 matching over 9 bases. V dropped 4 bases and J dropped 6; count of bases not matched to a gene: 8. The CDR3 is 15 residues long. Germline values: CDR1 SGDLS, CDR2 YYNGEE. CDR3 bases: TGTGCCAGCAGCCCGCCGCGACTAGCGGCCAATGAGCAGTTCTTC. Protein sequence: CASSPPRLAANEQFF.

The chain combines TRBV28 with TRBJ2-3; TRBD1 matches at 7 bases. There are 15 residues in the CDR3. V shed 2 bases, J shed 0 bases, and the junction held 2 bases outside the gene matches. The V gene's germline CDR1 is MDHEN and CDR2 SYDVKM. This CDR3 is CASSLTGASTDTQYF. DNA of the CDR3: TGTGCCAGCAGTTTAACAGGGGCGAGCACAGATACGCAGTATTTT.

This chain joins TRBV11-2 and TRBJ2-1; the match to TRBD1 covers 8 bases. V lost 3 bases to trimming and J lost 0 bases; unmatched junction nucleotides: 10. The CDR3 spans 18 residues. The germline V gene encodes CDR1 SGHAT and CDR2 FQNNGV. CDR3 in DNA: TGTGCCAGCAGCTTGGTCCGGGACAGGTTCGACTCCTACAATGAGCAGTTCTTC. Translated, it gives CASSLVRDRFDSYNEQFF.

The count of this clone is one. This sequence joins TRBV5-1 and TRBJ2-7; TRBD2 aligns across 11 bases. Germline CDR1 is SGHRS and CDR2 is YFSETQ. The CDR3 is 16 residues long. With V trimmed by 3 bases and J by 0 bases, 5 bases remained unmatched. CDR3 bases: TGCGCCAGCAGCTCGTTAGCGGGAGGGAGCTCCTACGAGCAGTACTTC. Its translation is CASSSLAGGSSYEQYF. Complete variable domain (other parts from reference TRBV5-1 and TRBJ2-7): KAGVTQTPRYLIKTRGQQVTLSCSPISGHRSVSWYQQTPGQGLQFLFEYFSETQRNKGNFPGRFSGRQFSNSRSEMNVSTLELGDSALYLCASSSLAGGSSYEQYFGPGTRLTVT.